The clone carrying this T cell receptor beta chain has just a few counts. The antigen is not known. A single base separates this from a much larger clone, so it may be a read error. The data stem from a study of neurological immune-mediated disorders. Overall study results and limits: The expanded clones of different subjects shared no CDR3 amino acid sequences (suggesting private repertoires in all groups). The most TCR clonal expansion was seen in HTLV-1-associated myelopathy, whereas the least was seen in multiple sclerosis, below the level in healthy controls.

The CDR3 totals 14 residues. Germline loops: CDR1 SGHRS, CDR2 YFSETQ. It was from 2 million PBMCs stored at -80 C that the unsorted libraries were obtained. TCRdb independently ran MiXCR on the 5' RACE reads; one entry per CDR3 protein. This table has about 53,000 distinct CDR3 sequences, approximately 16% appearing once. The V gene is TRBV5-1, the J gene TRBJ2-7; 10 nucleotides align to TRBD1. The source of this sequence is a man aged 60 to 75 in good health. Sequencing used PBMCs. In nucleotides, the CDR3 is TGCGCCAACAGCATTAGGACAGGGGGGTACGAGCAGTACTTC. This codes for CANSIRTGGYEQYF.